These T cell receptor beta chains were read from a single sample in a study of CD8+CD57+ T cells in acquired aplastic anemia. TCRdb redid the calling of the reads with MiXCR, one entry per CDR3 protein. The sample consists of roughly 260,000 distinct CDR3 sequences, 40% to 50% of them appearing once. Input material: sorted CD4+, CD8+, or CD8+CD57+ T cells (not recorded which) from PBMCs. The receptors originated from a human donor with aplastic anemia. CDR3s include the opening cysteine and the closing phenylalanine or tryptophan. The D gene is left open where the match is weak. A clone size is listed for some rows: how often the clone was seen (once, few, many), or a class if it is expanded.

d_gene	v_gene	j_gene	abundance	CDR3nt	CDR3aa
TRBD1	TRBV19	TRBJ1-5	.	TGTGCCAGTACACCGGGACAGAACAATCAGCCCCAGCATTTT	CASTPGQNNQPQHF
TRBD1	TRBV6-5	TRBJ1-1	few	TGTGCCAGCAGTTTCGGACAGGGGGCTTTGGTCACGGTGAACACTGAAGCTTTCTTT	CASSFGQGALVTVNTEAFF
.	TRBV15	TRBJ1-2	.	TGTGCCACCAGCAGAGATTATGGCAGGGCCACCTTC	CATSRDYGRATF
.	TRBV20-1	TRBJ2-3	.	TGCAGTGCGCCTAGCAGCACAGATACGCAGTATTTT	CSAPSSTDTQYF
TRBD2	TRBV5-1	TRBJ2-1	.	TGCGCCAGCAGCGCCGCCCCAAGCGGGAGTTCCTACAATGAGCAGTTCTTC	CASSAAPSGSSYNEQFF
TRBD2	TRBV20-1	TRBJ2-3	.	TGCAGTGCTAGAGATCTAGCGGGAGTTTACAATGAGCAGTATTTT	CSARDLAGVYNEQYF
.	TRBV28	TRBJ1-1	few	TGTGCCAGCAGTTTATGGGGGGACTACCTAATGAACACTGAAGCTTTCTTT	CASSLWGDYLMNTEAFF
TRBD2	TRBV19	TRBJ2-5	.	TGTGCCAGTAGTAAGGCGGAGCGGGGGGCCCAGTACTTC	CASSKAERGAQYF
TRBD2	TRBV20-1	TRBJ2-3	.	TGCAGTGCTAGTAAAGCGGGAGATATGGATACGCAGTATTTT	CSASKAGDMDTQYF
.	TRBV2	TRBJ2-7	few	TGTGCCAGCACCCCCTGGACCCCTACCTACGAGCAGTACTTC	CASTPWTPTYEQYF
.	TRBV10-1	TRBJ2-1	.	TGCGCCAGCAGAATACAGGCGGCCTACAATGAGCAGTTCTTC	CASRIQAAYNEQFF
.	TRBV19	TRBJ2-4	.	TGTGCCAGTAGGGAGGGGCCAGCCGAAAACATTCAGTACTTC	CASREGPAENIQYF
.	TRBV7-7	TRBJ1-5	.	TGTGCTAGCAGCTTAGTTCCCCAGCCCCAGCATTTT	CASSLVPQPQHF
TRBD1	TRBV7-9	TRBJ2-5	many	TGTGCCAGCAGCCTGTGGGACAGCAACCAAGAGACCCAGTACTTC	CASSLWDSNQETQYF
TRBD1	TRBV15	TRBJ1-1	.	TGTGCCACCAGCAGGGGAAACCAGGGGGCTGAAGCTTTCTTT	CATSRGNQGAEAFF
TRBD2	TRBV10-3	TRBJ2-5	.	TGTGCCATCAGCGGGACTAGCGGGACCCGGTACTTC	CAISGTSGTRYF
TRBD2	TRBV11-3	TRBJ2-3	.	TGTGCCAGCAGCTTAGGGTCCTCGACTAGCGACGGGGATACGCAGTATTTT	CASSLGSSTSDGDTQYF
.	TRBV4-3	TRBJ1-3	.	TGCGCCAGCAGCCAAGACAGGACCCCGAGCTCTGGAAACACCATATATTTT	CASSQDRTPSSGNTIYF
.	TRBV5-1	TRBJ1-2	.	TGCGCCAGCAGCAAGGACAGCACTAACTATGGCTACACCTTC	CASSKDSTNYGYTF
.	TRBV10-3	TRBJ1-2	once	TGTGCCATCAGTGAGTCTGAGGGGGGCCTTGGAAACACCTTC	CAISESEGGLGNTF
.	TRBV15	TRBJ2-5	once	TGTGCCACCAGCAGAGGCAGCGAACAAGAGGCCCAGTACTTC	CATSRGSEQEAQYF
.	TRBV12-3/TRBV12-4	TRBJ2-3	many	TGTGCCAGCAGTTTGGCGGGACGGACGCCGGATACGCAGTATTTT	CASSLAGRTPDTQYF
.	TRBV6-2/TRBV6-3	TRBJ1-1	many	TGTGCCAGTCGGGACTCCATCGAAGGGAACACTGAAGCTTTCTTT	CASRDSIEGNTEAFF
.	TRBV29-1	TRBJ1-2	many	TGCAGCGTTGAACCGGCAGGGGACTATGGCTACACCTTC	CSVEPAGDYGYTF
TRBD2	TRBV24-1	TRBJ2-3	.	TGTGCCACCAGTGGTAGCGGGGGCCACCGCACAGATACGCAGTATTTT	CATSGSGGHRTDTQYF
TRBD1	TRBV7-9	TRBJ1-6	.	TGTGCCAGCAGCTCCCACGAATCGACAGGGACCAATTCACCCCTCCACTTT	CASSSHESTGTNSPLHF
.	TRBV27	TRBJ1-1	many	TGTGCCAGCAGACCTGCAGGATACACTGAAGCTTTCTTT	CASRPAGYTEAFF
.	TRBV7-9	TRBJ2-3	.	TGTGCCAGCAGCCTTCAACTAGATACGCAGTATTTT	CASSLQLDTQYF
.	TRBV24-1	TRBJ2-3	many	TGTGCCACCAGTGGTCTGGCGAGCGGGGATACGCAGTATTTT	CATSGLASGDTQYF
TRBD1	TRBV7-9	TRBJ1-4	once	TGTGCCAGCAGCCAGGGGGATGGGGAAAAACTGTTTTTT	CASSQGDGEKLFF
.	TRBV4-3	TRBJ1-2	many	TGCGCCAGCAGCCAGGACAGCTATGGCTACACCTTC	CASSQDSYGYTF
.	TRBV10-3	TRBJ1-5	many	TGTGCCATCAGTGAGTCGCTCTGGGGGGTGGGTCAGCCCCAGCATTTT	CAISESLWGVGQPQHF
.	TRBV2	TRBJ1-6	.	TGTGCCAGCAGTGAAAGAGGGCCGGGGAATAATTCACCCCTCCACTTT	CASSERGPGNNSPLHF
.	TRBV7-9	TRBJ2-7	.	TGTGCCGGCAGCTTACACGGCAGGATGGACTACGAGCAGTACTTC	CAGSLHGRMDYEQYF
.	TRBV18	TRBJ2-2	.	TGTGCCAGCGCCGATACGAACACCGGGGAGCTGTTTTTT	CASADTNTGELFF
.	TRBV20-1	TRBJ2-5	.	TGCAGTGGGGCACAGGGAGCCCAAGAGACCCAGTACTTC	CSGAQGAQETQYF
.	TRBV28	TRBJ2-7	few	TGTGCCAGCATAACCAGGACAGATCCATCCTACGAGCAGTACTTC	CASITRTDPSYEQYF
.	TRBV30	TRBJ1-2	.	TGTGCCTGGAGTTCGCTAAGCGGATATAACTATGGCTACACCTTC	CAWSSLSGYNYGYTF
TRBD2	TRBV5-6	TRBJ2-1	many	TGTGCCAGCAGCTTACTAGCGGGGAATGAGCAGTTCTTC	CASSLLAGNEQFF
TRBD2	TRBV15	TRBJ2-2	.	TGTGCCACCAGCCCTGGAAGTTCTAGCGGGAGATACACCGGGGAGCTGTTTTTT	CATSPGSSSGRYTGELFF
.	TRBV15	TRBJ2-2	.	TGTGCCACCAGCAGAGCAGGGGCCGACGAGCTGTTTTTT	CATSRAGADELFF
.	TRBV10-2	TRBJ1-2	.	TGCGCCAGCAGTGACCTCGCAGCCTATGGCTACACCTTC	CASSDLAAYGYTF
.	TRBV9	TRBJ2-1	.	TGTGCCAGCAGCGTAGGGGGCGTAAACAATGAGCAGTTCTTC	CASSVGGVNNEQFF
TRBD2	TRBV2	TRBJ2-5	.	TGTGCCAGCAATACCGTAGCGGGGGGAGAGACCCAGTACTTC	CASNTVAGGETQYF
.	TRBV14	TRBJ2-5	many	TGTGCCAGCAGCCAAGGAATGGGGATCCAAGAGACCCAGTACTTC	CASSQGMGIQETQYF
.	TRBV9	TRBJ1-5	many	TGTGCCAGCAGCGAGGGGGGGGATGGTCAGCCCCAGCATTTT	CASSEGGDGQPQHF
.	TRBV6-2/TRBV6-3	TRBJ2-7	once	TGTGCCAGCAGCATTCCATCGGGAACCTACGAGCAGTACTTC	CASSIPSGTYEQYF
TRBD2	TRBV15	TRBJ2-7	many	TGTGCCACCAGCCCCGGGACTAACTACGAGCAGTACTTC	CATSPGTNYEQYF
.	TRBV20-1	TRBJ2-7	many	TGCAGTGCTAGGTCCGTGGGGACGGGTGAGCAGTACTTC	CSARSVGTGEQYF
.	TRBV20-1	TRBJ2-7	many	TGCAGTGCTAGAGATATCAGCTTATACTACGAGCAGTACTTC	CSARDISLYYEQYF
TRBD2	TRBV5-4	TRBJ2-3	.	TGTGCCAGCAGAGGACTAGCGGGAGCCCTATACACAGATACGCAGTATTTT	CASRGLAGALYTDTQYF
.	TRBV30	TRBJ1-5	many	TGTGCCTGGAGCGTACACACTCCCAATCAGCCCCAGCATTTT	CAWSVHTPNQPQHF
TRBD1	TRBV28	TRBJ2-7	few	TGTGCCAGCAGTTACGACAGGGCCCTCTACGAGCAGTACTTC	CASSYDRALYEQYF
.	TRBV20-1	TRBJ1-6	.	TGCAGTGCTAAGGGGGATCATAATTCACCCCTCCACTTT	CSAKGDHNSPLHF
TRBD1	TRBV30	TRBJ2-7	few	TGTGCCTGGAGTGGGGACAGGGCCACCTACGAGCAGTACTTC	CAWSGDRATYEQYF
TRBD1	TRBV6-5	TRBJ2-1	many	TGTGCCAGCAGTTTCGCCGACAGGGCTGAGCAGTTCTTC	CASSFADRAEQFF
.	TRBV9	TRBJ1-1	.	TGTGCCAGCAGCGCAGGCTTGAGGGGGGAGGGAACTGAAGCTTTCTTT	CASSAGLRGEGTEAFF
TRBD1	TRBV15	TRBJ2-1	few	TGTGCCACCAGCAGAGCTGCGAGGACAGGGGTGGACAGTGAGCAGTTCTTC	CATSRAARTGVDSEQFF
.	TRBV11-2	TRBJ2-1	.	TGTGCCAGCAGCCAAGGCCGTGGAGGGGGGGTGGAGCAGTTCTTC	CASSQGRGGGVEQFF